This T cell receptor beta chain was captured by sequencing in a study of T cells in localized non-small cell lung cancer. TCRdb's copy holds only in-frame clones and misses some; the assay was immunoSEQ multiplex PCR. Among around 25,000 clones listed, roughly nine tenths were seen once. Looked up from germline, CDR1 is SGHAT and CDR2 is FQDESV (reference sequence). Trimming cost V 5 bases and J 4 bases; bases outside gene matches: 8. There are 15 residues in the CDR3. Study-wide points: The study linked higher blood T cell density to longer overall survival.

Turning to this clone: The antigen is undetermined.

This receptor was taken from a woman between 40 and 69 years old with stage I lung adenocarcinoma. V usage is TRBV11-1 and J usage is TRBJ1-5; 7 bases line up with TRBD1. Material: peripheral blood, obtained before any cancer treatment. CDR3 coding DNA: TGTGCCAGCAGCCAAGGGGGACAGAATAATCAGCCCCAGCATTTT. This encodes CASSQGGQNNQPQHF.